A selection of T cell receptor beta chains follows, all from one sample in a study of shared clonotypes between healthy human individuals. Data came from immunoSEQ multiplex PCR; TCRdb stores just in-frame clones and leaves some out. The sample has about 700,000 clones; approximately 79% are singletons. Sequenced material: memory CD4+ T cells sorted from blood. Source of these receptors: a woman aged 25 to 39 in good health. CDR3s leave out the opening cysteine and the closing phenylalanine or tryptophan. Fields, in order: clone size, D gene, V gene, J gene, CDR3 protein. The D gene is left open where the match is weak. Where a row states a size, it is once, few, many or the class of an expanded clone; other rows omit it.

abundance: NA; d_gene: NA; v_gene: TRBV29-1; j_gene: TRBJ2-5; CDR3aa: SARIGAFQETQY
abundance: NA; d_gene: TRBD1; v_gene: TRBV6-6; j_gene: TRBJ2-7; CDR3aa: ASPLPGGSNEQY
abundance: NA; d_gene: NA; v_gene: TRBV5-4; j_gene: TRBJ2-5; CDR3aa: ASSLGGTPRIETQY
abundance: NA; d_gene: NA; v_gene: TRBV18; j_gene: TRBJ2-5; CDR3aa: ASSPTNIQETQY
abundance: NA; d_gene: NA; v_gene: TRBV5-1; j_gene: TRBJ2-2; CDR3aa: ASSGGTGTGELF
abundance: NA; d_gene: NA; v_gene: TRBV6-4; j_gene: TRBJ1-6; CDR3aa: ASSDYRNSPLH
abundance: NA; d_gene: NA; v_gene: TRBV5-4; j_gene: TRBJ2-7; CDR3aa: ASSSPYEQY
abundance: NA; d_gene: NA; v_gene: TRBV29-1; j_gene: TRBJ2-5; CDR3aa: SVERADHQETQY
abundance: NA; d_gene: TRBD1; v_gene: TRBV28; j_gene: TRBJ2-7; CDR3aa: ASSDGGTGIHEQY
abundance: NA; d_gene: TRBD1; v_gene: TRBV28; j_gene: TRBJ1-5; CDR3aa: ASSLTGGQQPQH
abundance: few; d_gene: NA; v_gene: TRBV18; j_gene: TRBJ2-1; CDR3aa: ASSPGSSEQF
abundance: NA; d_gene: TRBD2; v_gene: TRBV6-5; j_gene: TRBJ2-7; CDR3aa: ASSYLGTSGREEQY
abundance: NA; d_gene: NA; v_gene: TRBV6-1; j_gene: TRBJ2-7; CDR3aa: ASTLRTASLDEQY
abundance: NA; d_gene: NA; v_gene: TRBV5-8; j_gene: TRBJ2-7; CDR3aa: ASSLRARGDYEQY
abundance: NA; d_gene: NA; v_gene: TRBV28; j_gene: TRBJ1-4; CDR3aa: ASSRVPTTNEKLF
abundance: few; d_gene: NA; v_gene: TRBV9; j_gene: TRBJ1-4; CDR3aa: ASSVSGTNEKLF
abundance: NA; d_gene: NA; v_gene: TRBV7-9; j_gene: TRBJ2-1; CDR3aa: ASSGRQNNEQF
abundance: NA; d_gene: TRBD1; v_gene: TRBV5-1; j_gene: TRBJ2-4; CDR3aa: ASSETGDIQY
abundance: NA; d_gene: TRBD2; v_gene: TRBV4-1; j_gene: TRBJ2-2; CDR3aa: ASSRGLASNTGELF